These 13 T cell receptor beta chains share one sample of origin, sequenced in a study of T cells in Graves' hyperthyroidism and ophthalmopathy. TCR beta CDR3 regions were amplified from RNA transcripts. Carried out on the TCR CDR3, a first-round RT-PCR used the HTBI primer set. TCRdb re-derived calls from the multiplex PCR reads in MiXCR, one entry per CDR3 protein. The table includes 450,000 to 600,000 distinct CDR3 sequences, approximately 14% detected once. The material sequenced was blood. These receptors all stem from a woman in her 40s with Graves' hyperthyroidism.

This clonotype appeared many times. The chain carries TRBV3-1 and TRBJ2-7, with no clear D. V was pared by 6 bases and J by 0 bases, with 12 bases between. CDR1 is LGHDT, CDR2 YNNKEL, per germline (reference sequence). There are 14 residues in the CDR3. The CDR3 DNA is TGTGCCAGCAGTTCAACGTCAATCTCCTACGAGCAGTACTTC. Its protein is CASSSTSISYEQYF.

This clonotype was picked up many times. This sequence joins TRBV7-8 and TRBJ2-3; D not certain. Germline V gene sequence: CDR1 SGHVS, CDR2 FQNEAQ. Trimming took 5 bases from V and 6 from J, leaving 9 bases between them. This CDR3 comprises 12 residues. Written as DNA, the CDR3 is TGTGCCAGCAGCCTTCGCGTGGATACGCAGTATTTT. As protein: CASSLRVDTQYF. The full variable domain, its missing parts supplied by reference TRBV7-8 and TRBJ2-3, is GAGVSQSPRYKVAKRGQDVALRCDPISGHVSLFWYQQALGQGPEFLTYFQNEAQLDKSGLPSDRFFAERPEGSVSTLKIQRTQQEDSAVYLCASSLRVDTQYFGPGTRLTVL.

This clonotype turned up a few times. This sequence joins TRBV12-3 or TRBV12-4 and TRBJ2-2, with a possible D match to TRBD2 (7 bases). This CDR3 is built from 15 residues. V shed 6 bases and J shed 5 bases, with 16 bases lying between them. Here the CDR3 DNA reads TGTGCCAGCAGAATAGGGGGAGGGTCGACCGGGGAGCTGTTTTTT. Encoded protein: CASRIGGGSTGELFF.

The rearrangement links TRBV19 to TRBJ2-1, with 8 positions matching TRBD1. V was clipped by 1 base and J by 2 bases; unmatched bases: 7. In germline, CDR1 is LNHDA, CDR2 SQIVND (reference sequence). This CDR3 is built from 17 residues. This CDR3 reads CASSIGPGQAAYNEQFF. Written as DNA, the CDR3 is TGTGCCAGTAGTATAGGACCGGGACAGGCAGCCTACAATGAGCAGTTCTTC. Variable domain in full (rest from reference TRBV19 and TRBJ2-1): DGGITQSPKYLFRKEGQNVTLSCEQNLNHDAMYWYRQDPGQGLRLIYYSQIVNDFQKGDIAEGYSVSREKKESFPLTVTSAQKNPTAFYLCASSIGPGQAAYNEQFFGPGTRLTVL.

This clonotype appeared many times. The chain has TRBV7-9 and TRBJ2-3; 10 bases align to TRBD1. The CDR3 runs 16 residues. Germline V gives CDR1 SEHNR, CDR2 FQNEAQ (reference sequence). The V gene end was trimmed by 2 bases and the J gene end by 6 bases; junction bases not matched to a gene: 8. The CDR3 coding sequence is TGTGCCAGCAGCTTATCCGGGACAGGGGTCAGCGATACGCAGTATTTT. This translates into CASSLSGTGVSDTQYF.

In its sample, this clonotype was seen many times. The J gene is TRBJ2-3, the V gene TRBV7-8; 9 bases are shared with TRBD1. This CDR3 contains 16 residues. Trimming cost V 5 bases and J 2 bases; bases outside gene matches: 8. Germline lookup yields CDR1 SGHVS and CDR2 FQNEAQ. CDR3 DNA sequence: TGTGCCAGCAGCGGACCGGGACAGGGTATCACAGATACGCAGTATTTT. Residues: CASSGPGQGITDTQYF. The full variable domain, with the rest looked up from reference TRBV7-8 and TRBJ2-3, is GAGVSQSPRYKVAKRGQDVALRCDPISGHVSLFWYQQALGQGPEFLTYFQNEAQLDKSGLPSDRFFAERPEGSVSTLKIQRTQQEDSAVYLCASSGPGQGITDTQYFGPGTRLTVL.

This clonotype was counted at least ten times. V is TRBV28 and J is TRBJ2-1; perhaps TRBD1 as D (6 bases). V gave up 2 bases and J gave up 2 bases, with 13 bases separating them. Germline CDR1 is MDHEN and CDR2 is SYDVKM. The CDR3 is 16 residues long. The DNA of the CDR3 is TGTGCCAGCAGTTTACAGGGGACGAGCACCTACAATGAGCAGTTCTTC. As protein: CASSLQGTSTYNEQFF.

The V and J genes are TRBV30 and TRBJ2-2; 12 positions agree with TRBD2. The V gene end was trimmed by 2 bases and the J gene end by 9 bases; junction bases not matched to a gene: 7. The germline V gene has CDR1 GTSNPN and CDR2 SVGIG (reference sequence). The CDR3 has 15 amino acids. Here the CDR3 DNA reads TGTGCCTGGAGTCCACTAGCGGGAGGAGTTAGGGAGCTGTTTTTT. Translation: CAWSPLAGGVRELFF.

This clonotype was counted ten times or more. The chain uses TRBV30 and TRBJ2-2; 8 bases are a match to TRBD2. Germline CDR1 is GTSNPN and CDR2 is SVGIG (reference sequence). Trimming cost V 4 bases and J 6 bases; bases outside gene matches: 7. The CDR3 covers 14 residues. The CDR3 sequence is CAWKGTSYAGELFF. The CDR3 DNA sequence: TGTGCCTGGAAAGGGACTAGTTATGCCGGGGAGCTGTTTTTT. Using reference TRBV30 and TRBJ2-2 for the parts outside the CDR3, the full variable domain is SQTIHQWPATLVQPVGSPLSLECTVEGTSNPNLYWYRQAAGRGLQLLFYSVGIGQISSEVPQNLSASRPQDRQFILSSKKLLLSDSGFYLCAWKGTSYAGELFFGEGSRLTVL.

This clonotype was counted only a few times. The rearrangement uses TRBV9 and TRBJ2-5; 14 nucleotides match TRBD2. CDR3 size: 17 residues. Germline V gene lookup returns CDR1 SGDLS and CDR2 YYNGEE. Trimming removed 4 bases from V and 5 bases from J; junction bases left unmatched: 10. CDR3 residues: CASSPGTSGGDRETQYF. The CDR3 bases are TGTGCCAGCAGCCCCGGGACTAGCGGGGGAGATCGGGAGACCCAGTACTTC.

This clonotype has only a few counts. This chain connects TRBV28 to TRBJ2-4; no reliable D call. The germline V and J ends were trimmed by 2 bases and 2 bases, with 7 bases remaining between them. This CDR3 has 14 amino acids. CDR1 MDHEN and CDR2 SYDVKM come from the germline V gene. The CDR3 bases are TGTGCCAGCAGTTTAAACCAACCCAAAAACATTCAGTACTTC. This encodes CASSLNQPKNIQYF.

This CDR3 is CASSYWSGAGELFF. The CDR3 coding sequence is TGTGCCAGCAGCTACTGGTCGGGCGCCGGGGAGCTGTTTTTT. The chain carries TRBV7-9 and TRBJ2-2; D is unresolved. The CDR3 length is 14 residues. V dropped 4 bases and J dropped 6 bases, with 12 bases sitting between them. CDR1 SEHNR and CDR2 FQNEAQ come from the germline V gene (reference sequence).

This clonotype was seen ten or more times. The genes are TRBV5-1 and TRBJ2-1; 7 nucleotides line up with TRBD2. The CDR3 spans 17 residues. The germline V gene encodes CDR1 SGHRS and CDR2 YFSETQ. J gave up 7 bases and V 1 base, and 14 bases lay outside the gene matches. CDR3 bases: TGCGCCAGCAGCTTGTTGGCTAGCGGAGGCCCAGGAAATGAGCAGTTCTTC. This sequence encodes CASSLLASGGPGNEQFF.